This record looks at one T cell receptor (beta chain) sequence and its context. The antigen remains unidentified. Conversion of TCR transcripts into cDNA relied on 5'RACE template switching, which added a universal primer site and UMIs. One entry per CDR3 protein, called by TCRdb with MiXCR from the 5' RACE reads. The sample gives some 240,000 distinct CDR3 sequences, roughly 5.2% of which show up once; approximately 3.5% is in the top ten. This entry comes from a study of T cells after yellow fever vaccination. Study findings and constraints: In FACS-sorted repertoires, abundant clonotypes from the bulk population could appear as contaminants. Post-booster samples contained most primary-vaccination clones (around 95% CD4, around 88% CD8). Shared CD4/CD8 clonotypes were a small share, likely from convergent recombination.

From germline, CDR1 is MNHEY and CDR2 SVGEGT. CDR3 length: 14 residues. V dropped 2 bases and J dropped 5 bases, with 10 bases sitting between them. The material was CD4+ T cells sorted from PBMCs, obtained on the day of the yellow fever booster vaccination. The chain links TRBV6-2 or TRBV6-3 to TRBJ1-5; D unresolved. The TCR sequence derives from a man aged 18-30 years who received the YFV17D yellow fever vaccine. CDR3 coding DNA: TGTGCCAGCAGTTACGAGGGCCGTTATCAGCCCCAGCATTTT. Amino acids: CASSYEGRYQPQHF.